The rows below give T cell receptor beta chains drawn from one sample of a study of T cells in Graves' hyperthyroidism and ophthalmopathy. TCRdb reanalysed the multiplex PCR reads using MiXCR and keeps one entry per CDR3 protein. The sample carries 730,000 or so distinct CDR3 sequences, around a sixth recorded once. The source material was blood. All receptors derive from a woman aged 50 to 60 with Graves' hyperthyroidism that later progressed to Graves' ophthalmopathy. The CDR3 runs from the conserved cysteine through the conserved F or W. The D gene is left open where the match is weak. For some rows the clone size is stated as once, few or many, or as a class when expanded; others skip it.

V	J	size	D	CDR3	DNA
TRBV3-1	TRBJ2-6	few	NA	CASSQVFESSSGANVLTF	TGTGCCAGCAGCCAAGTCTTTGAGAGTAGCTCTGGGGCCAACGTCCTGACTTTC
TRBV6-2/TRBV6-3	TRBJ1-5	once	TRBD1	CASSAQGAGDQPQHF	TGTGCCAGCAGCGCACAGGGGGCAGGGGATCAGCCCCAGCATTTT
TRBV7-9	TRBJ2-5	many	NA	CASSPRQVETQYF	TGTGCCAGCAGCCCGAGACAGGTTGAGACCCAGTACTTC
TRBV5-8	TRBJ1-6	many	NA	CASRRDPGGSYNSPLHF	TGTGCCAGCAGGAGGGACCCCGGAGGCTCCTATAATTCACCCCTCCACTTT
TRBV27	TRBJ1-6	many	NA	CASSLSDGYNSPLHF	TGTGCCAGCAGTTTATCGGACGGATATAATTCACCCCTCCACTTT
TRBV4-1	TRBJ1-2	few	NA	CASSQKPGLSYGYTF	TGCGCCAGCAGCCAAAAACCGGGACTAAGCTATGGCTACACCTTC
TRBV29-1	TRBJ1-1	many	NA	CSVARDMNTEAFF	TGCAGCGTTGCCAGGGATATGAACACTGAAGCTTTCTTT
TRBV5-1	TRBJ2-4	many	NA	CASSLAGVDKNIQYF	TGCGCCAGCAGCTTGGCCGGGGTGGACAAAAACATTCAGTACTTC
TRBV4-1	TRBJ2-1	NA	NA	CASSQVGGLGTYNEQFF	TGCGCCAGCAGCCAAGTGGGGGGGCTTGGGACCTACAATGAGCAGTTCTTC
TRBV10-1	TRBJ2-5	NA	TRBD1	CANRTGGWETQYF	TGCGCCAACCGGACAGGGGGTTGGGAGACCCAGTACTTC
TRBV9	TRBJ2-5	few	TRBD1	CASSAGTGFFGETQYF	TGTGCCAGCAGCGCCGGGACAGGTTTCTTCGGGGAGACCCAGTACTTC
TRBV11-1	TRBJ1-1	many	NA	CASSPVRGQINTEAFF	TGTGCCAGCAGTCCTGTGCGCGGGCAAATCAACACTGAAGCTTTCTTT
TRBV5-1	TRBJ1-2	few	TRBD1	CASSLRDSEVGYTF	TGCGCCAGCAGCTTAAGGGACAGTGAGGTTGGCTACACCTTC
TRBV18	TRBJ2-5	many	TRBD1	CASSPLTGGISETQYF	TGTGCCAGCTCACCACTCACAGGGGGCATTTCAGAGACCCAGTACTTC
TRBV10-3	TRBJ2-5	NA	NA	CATAWEGGQETQYF	TGTGCCACCGCCTGGGAGGGGGGACAAGAGACCCAGTACTTC
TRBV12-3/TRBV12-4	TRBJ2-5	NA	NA	CASAPDWGDGETQYF	TGTGCCAGCGCCCCGGATTGGGGGGATGGAGAGACCCAGTACTTC
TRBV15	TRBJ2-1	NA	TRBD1	CATSSGTAYNEQFF	TGTGCCACCAGCAGTGGGACAGCCTACAATGAGCAGTTCTTC
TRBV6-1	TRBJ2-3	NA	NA	CASSVERNTDTQYF	TGTGCCAGCAGTGTGGAACGGAACACAGATACGCAGTATTTT
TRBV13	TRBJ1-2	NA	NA	CASSARGGSNYGYTF	TGTGCCAGCAGCGCCCGCGGCGGCTCTAACTATGGCTACACCTTC
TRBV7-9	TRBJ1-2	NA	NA	CASSSGPIGNYGYTF	TGTGCCAGCAGCTCGGGACCGATCGGTAACTATGGCTACACCTTC
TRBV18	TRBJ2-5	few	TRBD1	CASRNSGTGRAETQYF	TGTGCCAGCCGCAACTCCGGGACAGGGAGGGCAGAGACCCAGTACTTC
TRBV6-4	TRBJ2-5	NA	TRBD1	CASSTVLPGQGANPYQETQYF	TGTGCCAGCAGTACAGTACTCCCGGGACAGGGGGCGAATCCGTACCAAGAGACCCAGTACTTC
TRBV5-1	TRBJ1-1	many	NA	CASSLALGYTEAFF	TGCGCCAGCAGCTTGGCCTTGGGGTACACTGAAGCTTTCTTT
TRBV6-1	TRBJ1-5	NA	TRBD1	CASSETRDSSQHF	TGTGCCAGCAGTGAAACCCGGGACAGTAGCCAGCATTTT
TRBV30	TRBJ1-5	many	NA	CAWSLGQYNQPQHF	TGTGCCTGGAGTCTCGGACAGTACAATCAGCCCCAGCATTTT
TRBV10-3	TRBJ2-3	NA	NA	CAISEAGQNTDTQYF	TGTGCCATCAGTGAAGCGGGACAGAACACAGATACGCAGTATTTT
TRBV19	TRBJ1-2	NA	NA	CASRPAGSYGYTF	TGTGCCAGTAGACCCGCAGGGAGCTATGGCTACACCTTC
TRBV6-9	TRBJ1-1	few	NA	CASSYAGHTNTEAFF	TGTGCCAGCAGTTACGCGGGACACACGAACACTGAAGCTTTCTTT
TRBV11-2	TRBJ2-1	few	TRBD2	CASSLAYSGGAYNEQFF	TGTGCCAGCAGCTTAGCTTACAGCGGGGGGGCATACAATGAGCAGTTCTTC
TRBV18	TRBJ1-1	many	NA	CASSQVGGTTEAFF	TGTGCCAGCTCACAGGTGGGCGGGACCACTGAAGCTTTCTTT
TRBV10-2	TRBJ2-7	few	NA	CASSEGHHYEQYF	TGCGCCAGCAGTGAGGGACACCACTACGAGCAGTACTTC
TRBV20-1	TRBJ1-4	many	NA	CSAKHLPNEKLFF	TGCAGTGCTAAACATCTGCCTAATGAAAAACTGTTTTTT
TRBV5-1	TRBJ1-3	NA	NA	CASSLDQGSGNTIYF	TGCGCCAGCAGCTTGGATCAGGGTTCAGGAAACACCATATATTTT
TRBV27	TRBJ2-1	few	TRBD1	CASLSGTGGFNEQFF	TGTGCCAGCCTTTCCGGGACAGGGGGCTTCAATGAGCAGTTCTTC
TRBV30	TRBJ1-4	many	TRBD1	CAVGQDNEKLFF	TGTGCCGTAGGACAGGATAATGAAAAACTGTTTTTT
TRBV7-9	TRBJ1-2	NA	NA	CASSFPRWTGYTF	TGTGCCAGCAGCTTCCCTCGCTGGACCGGCTACACCTTC
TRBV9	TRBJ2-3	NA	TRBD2	CASNSGGRADTQYF	TGTGCCAGCAATAGCGGGGGGAGGGCAGATACGCAGTATTTT
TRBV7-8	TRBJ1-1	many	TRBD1	CASSLLEGQTDTEAFF	TGTGCCAGCAGCTTACTCGAGGGACAGACGGACACTGAAGCTTTCTTT
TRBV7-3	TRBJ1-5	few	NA	CASSPNTGRVDQPQHF	TGTGCCAGCAGCCCAAACACGGGCAGGGTAGACCAGCCCCAGCATTTT
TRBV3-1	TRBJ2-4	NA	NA	CASSRGREQNIQYF	TGTGCCAGCAGCCGGGGCAGGGAGCAAAACATTCAGTACTTC
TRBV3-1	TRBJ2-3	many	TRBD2	CASSQNGGALDTQYF	TGTGCCAGCAGCCAAAACGGGGGGGCTTTAGATACGCAGTATTTT
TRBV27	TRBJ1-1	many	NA	CASSPLRGGNTEAFF	TGTGCCAGCAGTCCCCTTAGGGGCGGGAACACTGAAGCTTTCTTT
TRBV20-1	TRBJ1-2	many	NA	CSARGDGANYGYTF	TGCAGTGCTAGAGGGGACGGAGCTAACTATGGCTACACCTTC